This entry lists 6 T cell receptor beta chains sequenced from one sample in a study of graft-versus-host responses after intestinal transplantation. Researchers processed graft tissue to release intraepithelial and lamina propria lymphocytes. Generated by immunoSEQ multiplex PCR, the TCRdb table keeps only in-frame clones and is missing some. The sample holds about 13,000 clones, 70% to 75% seen once. The sequencing used ileum tissue, collected 16 days after intestinal transplant. The receptor source for this set is a human patient who received an intestinal transplant, so some T cells may come from the graft donor.

The rearrangement joins TRBV19 to TRBJ2-5; perhaps TRBD2 as D (6 bases). The CDR3 runs to 16 residues. V was pared by 6 bases and J by 6 bases, with 23 bases between. Per the germline V gene, CDR1 is LNHDA and CDR2 is SQIVND (reference sequence). The CDR3: CASSLPLGPGVKTQYF. CDR3 sequence (DNA): TGTGCCAGTAGCCTTCCTTTGGGCCCGGGGGTAAAGACCCAGTACTTC.

The chain combines TRBV6-1 with TRBJ1-1, with TRBD1 matching 7 bases. Germline V gene lookup returns CDR1 MNHNS and CDR2 SASEGT. V shed 6 bases, J shed 2 bases, and the junction held 6 bases outside the gene matches. This CDR3 has 14 amino acids. CDR3 sequence reads: CASSGPGGNTEAFF. CDR3 in DNA: TGTGCCAGCAGCGGTCCAGGGGGTAACACTGAAGCTTTCTTT.

The chain combines TRBV5-1 with TRBJ1-2; D is perhaps TRBD1 (5 bases). V was pared by 0 bases and J by 9 bases, with 15 bases between. The CDR3 is 14 residues long. Germline V gives CDR1 SGHRS, CDR2 YFSETQ. Here the CDR3 DNA reads TGCGCCAGCAGCTTGGTTTCAGGGTTTATGAGCTACACCTTC. Amino acid sequence: CASSLVSGFMSYTF.

The rearrangement links TRBV5-4 to TRBJ2-1; a weak D match, TRBD2 (7 bases). The CDR3 is 15 residues long. V was cut by 3 bases and J by 2 bases, with 12 bases left in between. Looked up from germline, CDR1 is SGHNT and CDR2 is YYREEE (reference sequence). The CDR3 spells CASSSGGGAYNEQFF. The CDR3 coding sequence is TGTGCCAGCAGCTCTGGCGGGGGCGCCTACAATGAGCAGTTCTTC.

The gene calls are TRBV6-5 and TRBJ2-2; D is unclear. The CDR3 spans 14 residues. Trimming shortened V by 0 bases and J by 6 bases, and 8 bases separated the two germline ends. Germline assignment: CDR1 MNHEY and CDR2 SVGAGI. The CDR3 DNA reads TGTGCCAGCAGTTACTCGGGCCCCCCCGGGGAGCTGTTTTTT. Translation gives CASSYSGPPGELFF.

V usage is TRBV15 and J usage is TRBJ2-2; 14 bases align to TRBD2. J gave up 6 bases and V 5 bases, and 5 bases lay outside the gene matches. CDR1 is LNHNV, CDR2 YYDKDF, per germline (reference sequence). This CDR3 region has 16 residues. The CDR3 loop is CATSVRLAGGAGELFF. The DNA of the CDR3 is TGTGCCACCAGCGTAAGACTAGCGGGAGGGGCCGGGGAGCTGTTTTTT. The entire variable domain, with the rest obtained from reference TRBV15 and TRBJ2-2, is as follows: DAMVIQNPRYQVTQFGKPVTLSCSQTLNHNVMYWYQQKSSQAPKLLFHYYDKDFNNEADTPDNFQSRRPNTSFCFLDIRSPGLGDTAMYLCATSVRLAGGAGELFFGEGSRLTVL.